The sequence of this TCR beta chain was determined in a study of shared clonotypes between healthy human individuals. Study in general: CD4 naive cells filled three plates per donor, CD4 memory three, CD8 naive two and CD8 memory one.

Repertoires were generated with immunoSEQ multiplex PCR, while TCRdb's copy carries only in-frame clones and drops some. This sample yields approximately 2,000,000 clones, of which 85% to 95% are seen a single time; approximately 0.41% belongs to the top ten. CDR1 and CDR2 (germline): SGHTA, FQGTGA. The CDR3 is made up of 13 amino acids. V was shortened by 9 bases and J by 4 bases, with 15 bases between the two germline ends. This TCR derives from a man between 18 and 29 years old in good health. Some clones in this sample may be carry-over from other donors' samples. The sample taken for sequencing was naive CD4+ T cells from PBMCs. Stated subset: CD45RA+ positively selected. This rearrangement joins TRBV7-3 to TRBJ2-5; tentative D call: TRBD2 (6 bases). The DNA for the CDR3 is TGTGCCAGGGGGGAGGATATGCCAGAGACCCAGTACTTC. This translates into CARGEDMPETQYF.